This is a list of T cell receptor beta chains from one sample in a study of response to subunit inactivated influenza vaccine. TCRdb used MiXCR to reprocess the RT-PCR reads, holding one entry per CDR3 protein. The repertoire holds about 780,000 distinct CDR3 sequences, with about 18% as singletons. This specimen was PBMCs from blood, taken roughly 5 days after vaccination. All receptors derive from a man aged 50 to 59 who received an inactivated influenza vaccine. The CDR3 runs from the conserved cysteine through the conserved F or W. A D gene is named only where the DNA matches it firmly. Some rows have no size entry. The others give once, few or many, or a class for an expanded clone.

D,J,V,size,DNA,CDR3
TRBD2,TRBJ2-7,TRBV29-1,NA,TGCAGCGTTACGGGACTAGCGGGAGGTACCTACGAGCAGTACTTC,CSVTGLAGGTYEQYF
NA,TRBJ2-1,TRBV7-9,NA,TGTGCCAGCAGCCAGCGCGTATCGAGCAATGAGCAGTTCTTC,CASSQRVSSNEQFF
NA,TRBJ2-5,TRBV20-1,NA,TGCAGTGCTAGAGTTTGGTCAGAGACCCAGTACTTC,CSARVWSETQYF
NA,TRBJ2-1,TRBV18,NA,TGTGCCAGCTCACCAACCCAGAATGAGCAGTTCTTC,CASSPTQNEQFF
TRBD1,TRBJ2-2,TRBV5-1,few,TGCGCCAGCAGCCTATGGGACCAGGGGGCCGGGGAGCTGTTTTTT,CASSLWDQGAGELFF
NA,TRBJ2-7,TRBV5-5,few,TGTGCCAGCAGCTTGATTAGCAGGGGCGCGGGCTACGAGCAGTACTTC,CASSLISRGAGYEQYF
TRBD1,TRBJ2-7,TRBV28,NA,TGTGCCAGCAGTTCACGACAGGGCCCTTCCTACGAGCAGTACTTC,CASSSRQGPSYEQYF
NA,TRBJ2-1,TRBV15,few,TGTGCCACCAGCACTAGTATGCTGTCCAATGAGCAGTTCTTC,CATSTSMLSNEQFF
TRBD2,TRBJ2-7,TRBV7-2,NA,TGTGCCAGCAGCTTCACTAGCGGTACCTACGAGCAGTACTTC,CASSFTSGTYEQYF
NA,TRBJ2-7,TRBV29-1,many,TGCAGCGTACGGACAGACACCCGCGAGCAGTACTTC,CSVRTDTREQYF
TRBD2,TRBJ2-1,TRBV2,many,TGTGCCAGCAGTGCGGGACTAAGCTCCTACAATGAGCAGTTCTTC,CASSAGLSSYNEQFF
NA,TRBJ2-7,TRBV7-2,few,TGTGCCAGCAGCTTATCGGGGGGCAACGACGAGCAGTACTTC,CASSLSGGNDEQYF
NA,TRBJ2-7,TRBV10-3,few,TGTGCCATCAGTGAGGGTTTAGTAGGGTACGAGCAGTACTTC,CAISEGLVGYEQYF
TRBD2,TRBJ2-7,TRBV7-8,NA,TGTGCCAGCAGCTTAGGGAGACTAGCGGGGTACGAGCAGTACTTC,CASSLGRLAGYEQYF
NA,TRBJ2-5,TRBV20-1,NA,TGCAGTGCGCCTGGGTCTAGCGCGCCCAGTCAAGAGACCCAGTACTTC,CSAPGSSAPSQETQYF
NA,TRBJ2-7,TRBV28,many,TGTGCCAGCAGTTCCGGGGGCACACTTCTCCAGCAGTACTTC,CASSSGGTLLQQYF
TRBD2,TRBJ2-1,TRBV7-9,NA,TGTGCCAGCAGCCCGCCGGCGGGGGGGAGATACAATGAGCAGTTCTTC,CASSPPAGGRYNEQFF
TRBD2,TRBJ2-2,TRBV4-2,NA,TGTGCCAGCAGCCAAGAGGGGAGGGCGCGTCGGAACACCGGGGAGCTGTTTTTT,CASSQEGRARRNTGELFF
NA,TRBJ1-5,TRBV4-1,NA,TGCGCCAGCAGCCAAGTTGGGAGTCAGGGAAATCAGCCCCAGCATTTT,CASSQVGSQGNQPQHF
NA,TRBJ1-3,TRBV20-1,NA,TGCAGTGCTAGAGATTCCATTGGAAACACCATATATTTT,CSARDSIGNTIYF
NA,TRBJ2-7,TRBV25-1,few,TGTGCCAGCAGTGAATGGCGTAGCCCCTACGAGCAGTACTTC,CASSEWRSPYEQYF
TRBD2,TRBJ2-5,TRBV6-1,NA,TGTGCCAGCAGCTCCCTCCTAGCGGGGGGGTACCAAGAGACCCAGTACTTC,CASSSLLAGGYQETQYF
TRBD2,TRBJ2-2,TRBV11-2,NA,TGTGCCAGCAGCTTAGAGCGGAAGGGACTAGCGGACACCGGGGAGCTGTTTTTT,CASSLERKGLADTGELFF
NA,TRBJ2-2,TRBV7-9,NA,TGTGCCAGCAGCTTAACGGTTGGAGTATCCGGGGAGCTGTTTTTT,CASSLTVGVSGELFF
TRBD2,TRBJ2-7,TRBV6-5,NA,TGTGCCAGCAGTTACGACCGGGGGGGAGGGGCTAGCGGGAGTTACGAGCAGTACTTC,CASSYDRGGGASGSYEQYF
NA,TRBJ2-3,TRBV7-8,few,TGTGCCAGCAGCCCTGCGAGGGCTAGCACAGATACGCAGTATTTT,CASSPARASTDTQYF
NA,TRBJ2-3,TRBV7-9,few,TGTGCCAGCAGCCCGGCCGAGGATACGCAGTATTTT,CASSPAEDTQYF
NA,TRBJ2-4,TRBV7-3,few,TGTGCCAGCGAAATGGACACAAACATTCAGTACTTC,CASEMDTNIQYF
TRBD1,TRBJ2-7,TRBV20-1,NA,TGCAGTGCCAACCGACAGGGTTGGGGCGAGCAGTACTTC,CSANRQGWGEQYF
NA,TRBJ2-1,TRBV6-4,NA,TGTGCCAGCAGTGACTTCTTGGGGGAGCAGTTCTTC,CASSDFLGEQFF
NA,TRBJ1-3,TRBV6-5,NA,TGTGCCAGCAGTTACGGGGCTGGAAACACCATATATTTT,CASSYGAGNTIYF
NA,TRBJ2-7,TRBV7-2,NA,TGTGCCAGCAGCTTAGGTTCGGGTTTCCCTATTGAGCAGTACTTC,CASSLGSGFPIEQYF
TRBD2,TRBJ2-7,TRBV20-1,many,TGCAGTGCTAGAGATTTTGGGCTAGCGGGGGGCCCCTCCTACGAGCAGTACTTC,CSARDFGLAGGPSYEQYF
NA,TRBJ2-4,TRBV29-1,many,TGCAGCGTGCCGCTCATGCACACCAAAAACATTCAGTACTTC,CSVPLMHTKNIQYF
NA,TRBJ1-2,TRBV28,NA,TGTGCCAGCAGTTCCGGGACGCTGAACTATGGCTACACCTTC,CASSSGTLNYGYTF
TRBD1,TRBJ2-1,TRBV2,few,TGTGCCAGCAGACGACAGGGTTACAATGAGCAGTTCTTC,CASRRQGYNEQFF
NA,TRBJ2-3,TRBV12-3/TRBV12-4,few,TGTGCCAGCAGTCGACGGATGGGAGATACGCAGTATTTT,CASSRRMGDTQYF
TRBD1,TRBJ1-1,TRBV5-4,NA,TGTGCCAGCAGAAGGGACAGGGAGAACACTGAAGCTTTCTTT,CASRRDRENTEAFF
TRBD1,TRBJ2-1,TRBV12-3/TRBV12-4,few,TGTGCCAGCAGAGACGGGACAGGGGGTGGATCCTACAATGAGCAGTTCTTC,CASRDGTGGGSYNEQFF
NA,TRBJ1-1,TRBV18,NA,TGTGCCAGCTCACCAAAGGGAATGAACACTGAAGCTTTCTTT,CASSPKGMNTEAFF
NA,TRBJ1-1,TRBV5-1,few,TGCGCCAGCAGCTCCCCAGTCGGGAACACTGAAGCTTTCTTT,CASSSPVGNTEAFF
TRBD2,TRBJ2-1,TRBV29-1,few,TGCAGCGTTCTCAAGAGCGGGAGAGGGTACAATGAGCAGTTCTTC,CSVLKSGRGYNEQFF
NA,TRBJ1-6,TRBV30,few,TGTGCCTGGACCTCCCCCAGCTCCTATAATTCACCCCTCCACTTT,CAWTSPSSYNSPLHF
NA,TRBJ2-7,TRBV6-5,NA,TGTGCCAGCAGTTATGGACACAACTACGAGCAGTACTTC,CASSYGHNYEQYF
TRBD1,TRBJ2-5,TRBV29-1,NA,TGCAGCGTTGAAGAGGAGTGGGACAGGGGGCCTGAGACCCAGTACTTC,CSVEEEWDRGPETQYF